The clone carrying this TCR beta chain was recorded many times. No antigen is known for it. Researchers made TCR beta libraries by using iRepertoire HTBI primers and running Arm-PCR on CDR3 regions. TCRdb analysed the multiplex PCR reads with MiXCR anew, one entry per CDR3 protein. The sample has roughly 500,000 distinct CDR3 sequences, approximately 23% seen once. These data originate in a study of regulatory T cells in long-lasting Graves disease. Study-wide results and caveats: Persistent Graves' cases showed lower TCR diversity than newly diagnosed cases.

Time point specified: persistent/refractory GD, antithyroid drugs over 5 years with positive TRAb. Isolated PBMC RNA provided the starting material for the TCR library. As collected, the peripheral blood samples measured 8 to 9 milliliters each and went into EDTA tubes. The V end lost 4 bases, the J end lost 6 bases, and 15 bases lay between the germline ends. CDR1 is MNHEY, CDR2 SVGEGT, per germline. This CDR3 spans 14 amino acids. V is TRBV6-2 or TRBV6-3 and J is TRBJ2-5, with D possibly TRBD2 on 5 matching bases. The TCR sequence derives from a female donor with Graves disease. Sequences were derived from peripheral blood mononuclear cells (PBMCs), sampled when the disease was refractory, from a patient treated with antithyroid drugs. The CDR3 nucleotides read TGTGCCAGCAGTTCCGGTGGGTTCGGGAAGACCCAGTACTTC. It specifies CASSSGGFGKTQYF.